This TCR beta chain derives from a study of blood T cell repertoires in COVID-19. Study background: From T cells, B-cell-depleted T cells, or PBMCs came the material, which was cDNA or gDNA.

This CDR3 spans 16 amino acids. The germline V gene encodes CDR1 SGHRS and CDR2 YFSETQ. V lost 4 bases to trimming and J lost 2 bases; unmatched junction nucleotides: 9. Per the original methods: Nucleated cell number was recorded as an estimate derived from reference gene primer amplification. Using immunoSEQ multiplex PCR, the repertoire was profiled, and TCRdb retains in-frame clones only, with some absent. V, J and clone size derive from that table, while D and trimming were established from the DNA sequence. Of 200,000 to 300,000 clones listed, more than 70% are singletons. This chain uses TRBV5-1 with TRBJ2-3, with TRBD2 matching over 8 bases. The sequenced sample was PBMCs or T cells enriched from blood (not recorded which). This TCR came from a woman between 40 and 50 years old with acute COVID-19. CDR3 sequence reads: CASSKTLADATDTQYF. For the CDR3, the DNA is TGCGCCAGCAGCAAGACACTAGCGGACGCCACAGATACGCAGTATTTT.